Shown below are 9 T cell receptor beta chains from a single sample sequenced in a study of PD-L1 blockade in urothelial cancer. Measured with immunoSEQ multiplex PCR; TCRdb has only the in-frame clones, and not every one. The table shows fewer than 100,000 clones, with just under 85% occurring only once. This sample's time point: pretreatment peripheral blood. Sequencing used PBMCs, obtained around atezolizumab (anti-PD-L1) treatment. The receptor set was obtained from a man aged 35 to 55 with urothelial cancer.

The chain links TRBV11-2 to TRBJ1-2; 9 bases agree with TRBD1. Germline lookup yields CDR1 SGHAT and CDR2 FQNNGV. J was trimmed by 7 bases and V by 1 base; bases with no gene match: 4. This CDR3 region has 14 residues. The CDR3 loop is CASSLGGTGFGYTF. The CDR3 nucleotides are TGTGCCAGCAGCTTAGGAGGGACAGGGTTTGGCTACACCTTC.

The chain combines TRBV5-8 with TRBJ2-1; unclear D gene. Deletions cut 5 bases from V and 8 bases from J, with 23 bases between. This CDR3 contains 16 residues. Germline-derived CDR1 and CDR2 are SGHTS and YDEGEE. The CDR3 sequence: CASSSPVRSSLYEQFF. The CDR3 DNA reads TGTGCCAGCAGTTCTCCCGTTAGAAGTTCGTTGTATGAGCAGTTCTTC.

V and J are TRBV30 and TRBJ1-5; weak D call: TRBD1 (5 bases). Trimming shortened V by 0 bases and J by 1 base, and 10 bases separated the two germline ends. The CDR3 consists of 15 residues. Germline V lookup: CDR1 GTSNPN, CDR2 SVGIG (reference sequence). CDR3 sequence reads: CAWSVWGGSNQPQHF. The DNA for the CDR3 is TGTGCCTGGAGTGTCTGGGGGGGAAGCAATCAGCCCCAGCATTTT.

The chain carries TRBV6-1 and TRBJ1-1, with 10 bases fitting TRBD1. The germline gives CDR1 MNHNS, CDR2 SASEGT. This CDR3 has 14 residues. The ends lost 5 bases at V and 6 bases at J; junction bases unmatched: 6. CDR3 DNA: TGTGCCAGCAGTCCGGGACAGGGGCGAGCTGAAGCTTTCTTT. Translation gives CASSPGQGRAEAFF.

The V call is TRBV7-9, the J call TRBJ2-7; tentative D call: TRBD1 (7 bases). The CDR3 is made up of 16 amino acids. V was clipped by 5 bases and J by 6 bases, with 23 bases between them. Germline lookup yields CDR1 SEHNR and CDR2 FQNEAQ (reference sequence). The CDR3 reads CASSPPRTGGAGEQYF. Written as DNA, the CDR3 is TGTGCCAGCAGCCCCCCCCGGACAGGCGGGGCGGGCGAGCAGTACTTC.

The CDR3: CASSLGLSPRTQYF. CDR3 DNA: TGTGCCAGCAGCCTCGGACTTAGCCCACGTACGCAGTATTTT. V gene TRBV27 combines with J gene TRBJ2-3; TRBD2 might be the D (5 bases). Trimming stripped 6 bases from V and 8 bases from J, with 18 bases between. The germline V gene encodes CDR1 MNHEY and CDR2 SMNVEV (reference sequence). The CDR3 has 14 residues.

The V and J genes are TRBV7-8 and TRBJ2-1, with D possibly matching TRBD2 (5 bases). The V end lost 3 bases, the J end lost 3 bases, and 18 bases lay between the germline ends. The CDR3 spans 17 residues. Germline V gene data show CDR1 as SGHVS and CDR2 as FQNEAQ. The CDR3 sequence: CASSFARRLVSYNEQFF. For the CDR3, the DNA is TGTGCCAGCAGCTTCGCCCGGAGGCTAGTCAGCTACAATGAGCAGTTCTTC.

The rearrangement joins TRBV5-4 to TRBJ2-3, with 13 bases identical to TRBD2. Germline values: CDR1 SGHNT, CDR2 YYREEE (reference sequence). There are 16 residues in the CDR3. V dropped 4 bases and J dropped 3; count of bases not matched to a gene: 5. The CDR3 sequence: CASSLGTSGMTDTQYF. For the CDR3, the DNA is TGTGCCAGCAGCCTTGGGACTAGCGGGATGACAGATACGCAGTATTTT.

The V call is TRBV10-3, the J call TRBJ2-7, with 11 bases matching TRBD1. The ends lost 5 bases at V and 6 bases at J; junction bases unmatched: 12. Germline values: CDR1 ENHRY, CDR2 SYGVKD. This CDR3 is 16 amino acids long. DNA for the CDR3: TGTGCCATCAGTTCGATCCCCGGGACAGGGGGGGTCGAGCAGTACTTC. This sequence encodes CAISSIPGTGGVEQYF.